These T cell receptor beta chains were read from a single sample in a study of T cell repertoires in cytomegalovirus infection. TCRdb re-called the reads with MiXCR, one entry per CDR3 protein. The data show about 230,000 distinct CDR3 sequences, approximately 24% seen once. Sequenced sample: CD8+ T cells from PBMCs. Receptors were obtained from a human donor in good health (CMV status not recorded). Some clones in this sample may be carry-over from other donors' samples. Both conserved end residues are trimmed from each CDR3. Rows may omit the clone size; those that give it use once, few, many or a size class.

cdr3_length	v_call	clone_size	j_call	cdr3_aa
15	TRBV4-1	.	TRBJ2-7	ASSQGGLKDGSYEQY
14	TRBV7-2	many	TRBJ2-7	ASSPARDRANYEQY
13	TRBV7-8	many	TRBJ1-1	ASSLVYRANTEAF
12	TRBV2	.	TRBJ2-1	ASRGTSGGGEQF
10	TRBV29-1	.	TRBJ2-1	SVEERGYEQF
13	TRBV7-2	.	TRBJ2-1	ASSINRPVDNEQF
11	TRBV10-3	few	TRBJ2-5	AIRIDPGETQY
13	TRBV12-3/TRBV12-4	many	TRBJ2-3	ASSFSSLVTDTQY
14	TRBV5-1	.	TRBJ2-7	ASSFSSQDFSYEQY
12	TRBV28	many	TRBJ2-7	ASSPRTASYEQY
11	TRBV29-1	.	TRBJ1-2	SVEDRRTYGYT
10	TRBV29-1	.	TRBJ2-7	SVGTEGYEQY
12	TRBV7-2	many	TRBJ2-1	ASSSGGGLEEQF
13	TRBV7-2	many	TRBJ2-5	ASSFGTSGQETQY
14	TRBV7-2	many	TRBJ1-5	ASSWGGTSVNQPQH
12	TRBV19	many	TRBJ2-2	ASSIWGNTGELF
15	TRBV24-1	.	TRBJ2-3	ATSDSGTSGYTDTQY
10	TRBV4-3	few	TRBJ1-1	ASSPRPPEAF
12	TRBV14	.	TRBJ2-7	ASSQLRGSYEQY
10	TRBV18	many	TRBJ2-3	ASSDSTDTQY
14	TRBV5-4	.	TRBJ1-3	ASSLETSHSGNTIY
13	TRBV28	few	TRBJ1-5	ASSPVETGDQPQH